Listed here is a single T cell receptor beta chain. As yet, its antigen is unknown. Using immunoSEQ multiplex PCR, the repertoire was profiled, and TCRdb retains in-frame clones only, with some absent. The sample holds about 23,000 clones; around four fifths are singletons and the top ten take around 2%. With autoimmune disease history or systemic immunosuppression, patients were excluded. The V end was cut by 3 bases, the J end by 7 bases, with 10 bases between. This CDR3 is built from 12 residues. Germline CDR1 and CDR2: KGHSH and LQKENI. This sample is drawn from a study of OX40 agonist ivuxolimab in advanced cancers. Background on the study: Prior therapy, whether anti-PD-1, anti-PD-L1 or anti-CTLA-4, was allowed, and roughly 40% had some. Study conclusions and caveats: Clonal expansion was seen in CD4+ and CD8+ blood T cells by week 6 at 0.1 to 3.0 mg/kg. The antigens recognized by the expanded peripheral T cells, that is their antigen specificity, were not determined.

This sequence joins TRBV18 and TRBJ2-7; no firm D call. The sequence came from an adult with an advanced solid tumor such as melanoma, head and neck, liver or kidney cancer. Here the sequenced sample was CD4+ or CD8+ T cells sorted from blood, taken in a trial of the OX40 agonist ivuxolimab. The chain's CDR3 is CASSPGGDEQYF. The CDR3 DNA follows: TGTGCCAGCTCACCCGGTGGGGATGAGCAGTACTTC.